This entry concerns a single T cell receptor beta chain. Its target is unknown. Tregs were sorted as CD4+CD25+CD127-/low cells. Regarding the study as a whole: Greatest tumor Treg TCR overlap was with tumor naive CD4+ cells. Tumor memory CD4+ T cell TCR gene usage clustered with blood and lymph node memory CD4+ cells and lymph node naive CD4+ cells. The larger cohort examined one V-J beta rearrangement, not whole repertoires.

The CDR3 is 12 amino acids. In germline, CDR1 is MDHEN, CDR2 SYDVKM. The germline V and J ends were trimmed by 5 bases and 5 bases, with 10 bases remaining between them. Semi-nested PCR with Nested Universal Primer A followed constant-region reverse priming of full-length variable regions. Using its own MiXCR run on the 5' RACE reads, TCRdb lists one record per CDR3 protein. The sample lists 50,000 to 65,000 distinct CDR3 sequences; less than 25% were seen once. The gene calls are TRBV28 and TRBJ2-7; a weak D match, TRBD1 (6 bases). This TCR came from a female donor with breast cancer. Sequencing used tumor-infiltrating Tregs sorted from the breast tumor. This CDR3 reads CASSTDRHEQYF. CDR3 bases: TGTGCCAGCAGTACCGACAGGCACGAGCAGTACTTC.